The clone carrying this TCR beta chain was observed at least ten times. The CDR3 contains 14 residues. Germline lookup yields CDR1 SNHLY and CDR2 FYNNEI. V was clipped by 1 base and J by 4 bases, with 10 bases between them. The data were obtained in a study of T cells in Graves' hyperthyroidism and ophthalmopathy. TCR beta CDR3 regions were amplified from RNA transcripts. Using the HTBI primer set, a first-round RT-PCR was run on the TCR CDR3. TCRdb used MiXCR to reprocess the multiplex PCR reads, holding one entry per CDR3 protein. The sample includes 45,000 to 60,000 distinct CDR3 sequences, roughly 52% of them seen just once.

The sample comprised blood. V usage is TRBV2 and J usage is TRBJ1-2; D is ambiguous. The receptor's source is a woman aged 25 to 39 with Graves' ophthalmopathy. The CDR3 loop reads CASSEDGGVYGYTF. The CDR3 DNA reads as TGTGCCAGCAGTGAAGACGGCGGAGTCTATGGCTACACCTTC.